Listed here are 18 T cell receptor beta chains from one sample, sequenced in a study of PD-1 blockade in classical Hodgkin lymphoma. Repertoires were generated with immunoSEQ multiplex PCR, while TCRdb's copy carries only in-frame clones and drops some. The repertoire consists of over 5,500 clones, with just under 85% occurring once and the leading ten covering less than 40%. The patients all showed relapse after autologous stem cell transplantation, while their brentuximab vedotin exposure varied. Specimen: peripheral blood mononuclear cells (PBMCs), collected at baseline. The receptors stem from a human donor with classical Hodgkin lymphoma.

This chain joins TRBV7-2 and TRBJ2-4, with D possibly matching TRBD1 (5 bases). V was clipped by 1 base and J by 7 bases, with 11 bases between them. CDR1 is SGHTA, CDR2 FQGNSA, per germline. CDR3 length equals 14 residues. The CDR3 DNA reads TGTGCCAGCAGCTTAGGAGACAGTTCGAACATTCAGTACTTC. The encoded protein is CASSLGDSSNIQYF.

The genes are TRBV19 and TRBJ1-2; D is perhaps TRBD1 (5 bases). Trimming cost V 4 bases and J 1 base, with 16 bases left between them. Germline CDR1 reads LNHDA; CDR2 reads SQIVND (reference sequence). This CDR3 is built from 16 residues. CDR3 in DNA: TGTGCCAGTAGTAGAGGGACCCGGACCCTTAACTATGGCTACACCTTC. This sequence encodes CASSRGTRTLNYGYTF.

V gene TRBV6-1 combines with J gene TRBJ1-2; 8 positions agree with TRBD1. The length of the CDR3 is 13 residues. From germline, CDR1 is MNHNS and CDR2 SASEGT. V shed 1 base and J 7 bases; nucleotides not matched to a gene: 2. The CDR3 region has the DNA TGTGCCAGCAGTGAAGGACAGGGGCTTGGCTACACCTTC. Residues: CASSEGQGLGYTF.

The genes are TRBV5-1 and TRBJ2-7; D is uncertain. CDR3 size: 12 residues. V was pared by 0 bases and J by 6 bases, with 7 bases between. Germline V lookup: CDR1 SGHRS, CDR2 YFSETQ. The chain's CDR3 is CASSLVAREQYF. In DNA, the CDR3 is TGCGCCAGCAGCTTGGTAGCACGCGAGCAGTACTTC.

The chain recombines TRBV10-2 with TRBJ1-2; no clear D. V lost 2 bases, J lost 8 bases, and 12 bases lay in between. The CDR3 is 13 residues long. From germline, CDR1 is WSHSY and CDR2 SAAADI. The CDR3 bases are TGCGCCAGCAGTGAGGTGGGGTCTAGCGGCTACACCTTC. Translating it yields CASSEVGSSGYTF.

V and J are TRBV7-9 and TRBJ2-3; tentative D call: TRBD1 (6 bases). The CDR3 length is 15 residues. CDR1 is SEHNR, CDR2 FQNEAQ, per germline (reference sequence). V was clipped by 4 bases and J by 2 bases, with 13 bases between them. The CDR3 spells CASSSGHPYTDTQYF. The CDR3 DNA is TGTGCCAGCAGCTCGGGACACCCTTACACAGATACGCAGTATTTT. The full variable domain, in which reference TRBV7-9 and TRBJ2-3 provide the parts outside the CDR3, is DTGVSQNPRHKITKRGQNVTFRCDPISEHNRLYWYRQTLGQGPEFLTYFQNEAQLEKSRLLSDRFSAERPKGSFSTLEIQRTEQGDSAMYLCASSSGHPYTDTQYFGPGTRLTVL.

J is TRBJ2-7 and V is TRBV7-2; 9 positions match TRBD2. V was clipped by 1 base and J by 4 bases; unmatched bases: 11. The CDR3 loop spans 17 amino acids. Germline assignment: CDR1 SGHTA and CDR2 FQGNSA. For the CDR3, the DNA is TGTGCCAGCAGCTTAGTTAACGACCCAGCGGGAGGTTACGAGCAGTACTTC. Translation: CASSLVNDPAGGYEQYF.

This sequence joins TRBV10-3 and TRBJ2-5, with 10 bases lining up with TRBD2. CDR3 length: 19 amino acids. Germline V CDR1 and CDR2: ENHRY, SYGVKD. Trimming removed 0 bases from V and 6 bases from J; junction bases left unmatched: 16. CDR3: CAISESGPTGAGGPQTQYF. CDR3 nucleotide sequence: TGTGCCATCAGTGAGTCGGGGCCGACGGGAGCGGGAGGGCCCCAGACCCAGTACTTC.

Written as DNA, the CDR3 is TGTGCCAGCAGCCCAGGCCCGCTGGTGAACACTGAAGCTTTCTTT. Translation gives CASSPGPLVNTEAFF. The chain employs TRBV6-5 and TRBJ1-1; D gene uncertain. The CDR3 is 15 residues long. Germline assignment: CDR1 MNHEY and CDR2 SVGAGI. Trimming stripped 6 bases from V and 0 bases from J, with 14 bases between.

This clone is large within its sample. V is TRBV27 and J is TRBJ1-1; D gene uncertain. In germline, CDR1 is MNHEY, CDR2 SMNVEV (reference sequence). This CDR3 contains 13 residues. Trimming pared 3 bases from V and 3 bases from J, leaving 8 bases between. The CDR3 nucleotides are TGTGCCAGCAGTTTGGAACAGCACACTGAAGCTTTCTTT. It yields the protein CASSLEQHTEAFF.

The J gene is TRBJ1-2, the V gene TRBV6-6, with a possible D match to TRBD1 (5 bases). V lost 1 base and J 5 bases, leaving 17 bases between the germline ends. The CDR3 sequence is 16 residues long. Germline V lookup: CDR1 MNHNY, CDR2 SVGAGI (reference sequence). In nucleotides, the CDR3 is TGTGCCAGCAGTTACTTCACGCGGGGACGGGGTTATGGCTACACCTTC. Translation gives CASSYFTRGRGYGYTF.

Note on this clone: At one of its ends the junction is not consistent with the germline gene, which may arise from a read error. The chain is built from TRBV11-2 and TRBJ2-1; D possibly corresponds to TRBD2 (5 bases). The V gene's germline CDR1 is SGHAT and CDR2 FQNNGV. CDR3 size: 13 residues. CDR3 sequence: CAGSLFGGYEQFF. The CDR3 DNA sequence: TGTGCCGGCAGCTTATTTGGCGGGTATGAGCAGTTCTTC. Complete variable domain (other parts from reference TRBV11-2 and TRBJ2-1): EAGVAQSPRYKIIEKRQSVAFWCNPISGHATLYWYQQILGQGPKLLIQFQNNGVVDDSQLPKDRFSAERLKGVDSTLKIQPAKLEDSAVYLCAGSLFGGYEQFFGPGTRLTVL.

The chain is built from TRBV6-5 and TRBJ1-1, with D hard to call. CDR3 size: 15 residues. The V end lost 2 bases, the J end lost 1 base, and 11 bases lay between the germline ends. Germline CDR1 is MNHEY and CDR2 is SVGAGI. The CDR3 region has the DNA TGTGCCAGCAGTTACGAGGGAGGGCAGAACACTGAAGCTTTCTTT. Residues: CASSYEGGQNTEAFF.

This clone occurred once. J is TRBJ1-1 and V is TRBV7-9; D gene unclear. The V end lost 5 bases, the J end lost 6 bases, and 10 bases lay between the germline ends. The CDR3 spans 12 residues. The germline CDR1 and CDR2 sequences are SEHNR and FQNEAQ (reference sequence). The CDR3 sequence is CASSRANAEAFF. CDR3 DNA sequence: TGTGCCAGCAGCAGGGCGAATGCTGAAGCTTTCTTT.

This chain connects TRBV19 to TRBJ2-1; 7 positions match TRBD2. After removal of 0 bases from V and 6 bases from J, the junction contained 8 bases not matched to a gene. This CDR3 has 16 amino acids. Germline values: CDR1 LNHDA, CDR2 SQIVND (reference sequence). The CDR3 sequence: CASSIDVWGRGNEQFF. The CDR3 region has the DNA TGTGCCAGTAGTATAGATGTGTGGGGGAGGGGCAATGAGCAGTTCTTC.

The chain is built from TRBV27 and TRBJ2-1, with 12 nucleotides matching TRBD2. The CDR3 sequence is 17 residues long. Germline V gene sequence: CDR1 MNHEY, CDR2 SMNVEV (reference sequence). V lost 4 bases and J lost 0; bases outside the gene matches: 4. The CDR3 coding sequence is TGTGCCAGCAGTTACGGACTAGCGGGGAGCTCCTACAATGAGCAGTTCTTC. Translating gives CASSYGLAGSSYNEQFF.

The sample holds a few counts of this clone. The chain is built from TRBV4-2 and TRBJ2-7; 10 bases fit TRBD2. This CDR3 region has 17 residues. Germline-derived CDR1 and CDR2 are LGHNA and YNFKEQ. The J segment lost 4 bases and the V segment lost 0 bases, leaving 9 bases of the junction unmatched. CDR3: CASSQEALAGEGYEQYF. The CDR3 region has the DNA TGTGCCAGCAGCCAAGAAGCCCTAGCGGGAGAAGGGTACGAGCAGTACTTC.

The table lists this clone with a few counts. This chain connects TRBV25-1 to TRBJ1-1; D not certain. The germline CDR1 and CDR2 sequences are MGHDK and SYGVNS. The CDR3 sequence is 12 residues long. Trimming removed 1 base at V and 6 bases at J, with 6 bases between. The CDR3 nucleotides are TGTGCCAGCAGTGAATGGGGAGCTGAAGCTTTCTTT. It yields the protein CASSEWGAEAFF.